A single T cell receptor (beta chain) is shown here with its context. The source of the sample is a study of tumor-infiltrating lymphocytes in localized non-small cell lung cancer. About the study: The cohort mixed smokers and never-smokers, several histologies, and some post-neoadjuvant-chemotherapy samples.

The protocol was immunoSEQ multiplex PCR, while the TCRdb copy is restricted to in-frame clones and leaves out a portion. The repertoire consists of approximately 13,000 clones, with around 79% occurring once and the leading ten covering under 15%. The TCR comes from a human donor with non-small cell lung cancer. Material for sequencing was lung tumor tissue.

CDR3 sequence: CASSPTGRGIGANVLTF. In DNA, the CDR3 is TGTGCCAGCTCACCGACGGGCAGGGGGATTGGGGCCAACGTCCTGACTTTC. The chain couples TRBV18 to TRBJ2-6; 7 bases are shared with TRBD1. CDR1 is KGHSH and CDR2 is LQKENI in the germline V gene. V was pared by 3 bases and J by 3 bases, with 8 bases of the junction left unmatched. This CDR3 is built from 17 residues.